This T cell receptor (beta chain) was captured by sequencing in a study of T cell responses to AZD1222 COVID-19 vaccine. Study information: Second-dose groups at about 4 or about 12 weeks were pooled.

Sequencing used immunoSEQ multiplex PCR; TCRdb keeps in-frame clones, though not all of them. The sample holds about 84,000 clones, about 85% seen once. Trimming shortened V by 6 bases and J by 6 bases, and 5 bases separated the two germline ends. This CDR3 spans 11 amino acids. Germline V lookup: CDR1 SGHNT, CDR2 YENEEA. Study findings and constraints: When two AZD1222 doses had been given, Spike-specific TCR breadth and depth rose. Seropositive at baseline were only six or seven AZD1222 recipients.

About this clone: Its antigen is unknown.

This rearrangement joins TRBV11-3 to TRBJ2-2; the D call may be TRBD1 or TRBD2 (5 bases each). This TCR was recovered from an adult in good health. Here the sequenced sample was peripheral blood, taken on day 0 of AZD1222 vaccination. The CDR3 loop is CASRGAGELFF. The DNA for the CDR3 is TGTGCCAGCAGGGGGGCCGGGGAGCTGTTTTTT. The full variable domain, with the rest looked up from reference TRBV11-3 and TRBJ2-2, is EAGVVQSPRYKIIEKKQPVAFWCNPISGHNTLYWYLQNLGQGPELLIRYENEEAVDDSQLPKDRFSAERLKGVDSTLKIQPAELGDSAVYLCASRGAGELFFGEGSRLTVL.